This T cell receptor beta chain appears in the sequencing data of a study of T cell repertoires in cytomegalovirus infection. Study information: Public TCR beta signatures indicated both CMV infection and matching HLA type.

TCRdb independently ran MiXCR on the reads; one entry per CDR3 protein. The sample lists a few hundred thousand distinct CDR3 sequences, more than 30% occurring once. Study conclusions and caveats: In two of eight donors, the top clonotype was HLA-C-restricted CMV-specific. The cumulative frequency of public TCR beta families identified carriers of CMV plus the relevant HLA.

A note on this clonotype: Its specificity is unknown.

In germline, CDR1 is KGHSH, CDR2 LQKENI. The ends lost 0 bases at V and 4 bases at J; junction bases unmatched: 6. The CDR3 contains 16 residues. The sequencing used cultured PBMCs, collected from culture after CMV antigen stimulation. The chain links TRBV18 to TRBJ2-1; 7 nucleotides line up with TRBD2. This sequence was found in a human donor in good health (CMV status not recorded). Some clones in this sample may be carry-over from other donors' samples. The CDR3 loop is CASSPPLAAYYNEQFF. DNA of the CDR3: TGTGCCAGCTCACCACCGCTAGCGGCTTATTACAATGAGCAGTTCTTC. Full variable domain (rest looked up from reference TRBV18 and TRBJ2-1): NAGVMQNPRHLVRRRGQEARLRCSPMKGHSHVYWYRQLPEEGLKFMVYLQKENIIDESGMPKERFSAEFPKEGPSILRIQQVVRGDSAAYFCASSPPLAAYYNEQFFGPGTRLTVL.